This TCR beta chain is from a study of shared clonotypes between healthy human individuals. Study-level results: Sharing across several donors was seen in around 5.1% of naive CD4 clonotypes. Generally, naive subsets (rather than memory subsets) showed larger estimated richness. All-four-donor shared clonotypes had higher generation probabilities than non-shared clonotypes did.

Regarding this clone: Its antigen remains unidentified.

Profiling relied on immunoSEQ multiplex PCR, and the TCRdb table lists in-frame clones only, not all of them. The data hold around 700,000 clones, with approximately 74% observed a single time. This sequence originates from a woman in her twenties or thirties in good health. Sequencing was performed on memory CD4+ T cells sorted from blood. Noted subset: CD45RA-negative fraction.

The CDR3 loop is CASSKDMRTEAFF. The CDR3 DNA sequence: TGTGCCAGCAGCAAGGACATGCGCACTGAAGCTTTCTTT. The rearrangement links TRBV7-7 to TRBJ1-1, with D possibly TRBD1 on 5 matching bases. Germline V lookup: CDR1 SSHAT, CDR2 FNYEAQ (reference sequence). Trimming took 5 bases from V and 4 from J, leaving 11 bases between them. The CDR3 sequence is 13 residues long.